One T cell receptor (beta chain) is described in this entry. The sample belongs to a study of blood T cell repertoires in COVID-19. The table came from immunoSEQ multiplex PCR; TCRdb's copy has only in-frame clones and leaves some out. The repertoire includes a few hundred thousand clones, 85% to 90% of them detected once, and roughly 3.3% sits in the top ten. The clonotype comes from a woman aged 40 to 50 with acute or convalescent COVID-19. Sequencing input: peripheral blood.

DNA for the CDR3: TGTGCCATCAGTGGGACTGTCATGAACACTGAAGCTTTCTTT. This encodes CAISGTVMNTEAFF. This chain uses TRBV10-3 with TRBJ1-1; D remains ambiguous. V gave up 4 bases and J gave up 0 bases, with 9 bases separating them. The germline V gene encodes CDR1 ENHRY and CDR2 SYGVKD. The CDR3 extends over 14 amino acids.